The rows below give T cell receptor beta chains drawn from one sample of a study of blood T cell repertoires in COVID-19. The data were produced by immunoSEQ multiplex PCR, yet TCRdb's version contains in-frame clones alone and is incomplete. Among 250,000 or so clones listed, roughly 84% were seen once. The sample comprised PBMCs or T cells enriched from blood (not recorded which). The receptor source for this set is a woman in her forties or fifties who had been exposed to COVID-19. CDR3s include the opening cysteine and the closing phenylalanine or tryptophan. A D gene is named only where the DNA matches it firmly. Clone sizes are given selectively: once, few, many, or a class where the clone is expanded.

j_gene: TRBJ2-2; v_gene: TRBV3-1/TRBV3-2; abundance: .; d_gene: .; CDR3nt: TGTGCCAGCAGCCTAAGAGGGTTGAGTACCGGGGAGCTGTTTTTT; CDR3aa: CASSLRGLSTGELFF
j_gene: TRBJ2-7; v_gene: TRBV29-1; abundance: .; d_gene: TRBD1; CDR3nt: TGCAGCGTTGCGAAGGGGACAGCGAACTACGAGCAGTACTTC; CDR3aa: CSVAKGTANYEQYF
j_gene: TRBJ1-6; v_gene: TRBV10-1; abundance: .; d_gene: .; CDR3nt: TGCGCCAGCCGGGCAGGGACATCACCCCTCCACTTT; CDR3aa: CASRAGTSPLHF
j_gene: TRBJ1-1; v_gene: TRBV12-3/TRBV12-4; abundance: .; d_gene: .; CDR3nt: TGTGCCAGCAGTTTAAGAGTGAACACTGAAGCTTTCTTT; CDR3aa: CASSLRVNTEAFF
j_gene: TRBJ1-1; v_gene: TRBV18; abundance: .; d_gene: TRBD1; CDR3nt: TGTGCCAGCTCACCAAGAGAGGGACAGGGCGGATTAGCTTTCTTT; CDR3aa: CASSPREGQGGLAFF
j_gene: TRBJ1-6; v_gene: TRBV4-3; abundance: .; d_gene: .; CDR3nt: TGCGCCAGCAGCCGATCGGGGGAAGGGATTTCACCCCTCCACTTT; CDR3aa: CASSRSGEGISPLHF
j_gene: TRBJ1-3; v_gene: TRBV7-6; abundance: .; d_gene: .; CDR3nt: TGTGCCAGCAGCTTAGTTTCCGGGACTGGAAACACCATATATTTT; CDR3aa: CASSLVSGTGNTIYF
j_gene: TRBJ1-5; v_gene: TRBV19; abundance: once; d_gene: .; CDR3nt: TGTGCCAGTAGTATAAAACAGGGCAATCAGCCCCAGCATTTT; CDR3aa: CASSIKQGNQPQHF
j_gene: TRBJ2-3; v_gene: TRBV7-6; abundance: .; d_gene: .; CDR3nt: TGTGCCAGCAGCCCAACGACGGGATTATTGGGTACGCAGTATTTT; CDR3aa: CASSPTTGLLGTQYF
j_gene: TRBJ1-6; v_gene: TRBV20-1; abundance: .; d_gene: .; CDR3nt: TGCAGTGCTGGTGACCCCAGGGGTTTTGATTCACCCCTCCACTTT; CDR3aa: CSAGDPRGFDSPLHF
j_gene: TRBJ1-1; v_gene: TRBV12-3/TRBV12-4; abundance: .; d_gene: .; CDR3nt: TGTGCCAGCAGTTCGACACAGGATACTGAAGCTTTCTTT; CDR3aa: CASSSTQDTEAFF
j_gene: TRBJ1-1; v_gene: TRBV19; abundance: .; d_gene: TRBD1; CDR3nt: TGTGCCAGTAGAGGGACAGTCTATACTGAAGCTTTCTTT; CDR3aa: CASRGTVYTEAFF
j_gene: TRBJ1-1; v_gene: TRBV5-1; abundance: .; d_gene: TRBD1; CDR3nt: TGCGCCAGCAGCCGGGGAGTAGGTGGACAGGGAGGAATAGATCGGGTTATGAACACTGAAGCTTTCTTT; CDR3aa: CASSRGVGGQGGIDRVMNTEAFF
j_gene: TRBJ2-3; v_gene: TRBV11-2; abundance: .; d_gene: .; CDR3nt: TGTGCCAGCAGCCGCGAGGGCGATACGCAGTATTTT; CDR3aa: CASSREGDTQYF
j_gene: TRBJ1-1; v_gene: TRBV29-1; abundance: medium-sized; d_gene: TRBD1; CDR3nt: TGCAGCGTTAGGACAGGGCCTTACACTGAAGCTTTCTTT; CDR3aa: CSVRTGPYTEAFF
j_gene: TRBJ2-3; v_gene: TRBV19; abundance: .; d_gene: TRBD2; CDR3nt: TGTGCCAGTAGTCTCCCTAGCGGGGGGGCCGGTGATACGCAGTATTTT; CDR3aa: CASSLPSGGAGDTQYF
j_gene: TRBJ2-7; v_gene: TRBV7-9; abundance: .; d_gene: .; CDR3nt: TGTGCCAGCAGCGCAGACTACGAGCAGTACTTC; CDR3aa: CASSADYEQYF
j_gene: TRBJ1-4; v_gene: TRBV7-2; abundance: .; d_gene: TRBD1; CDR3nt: TGTGCCAGCAGCCCTGGGGGGACAGGGGCGGGAAAACTGTTTTTT; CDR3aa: CASSPGGTGAGKLFF
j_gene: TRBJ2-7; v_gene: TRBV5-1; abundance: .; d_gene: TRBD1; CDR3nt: TGCGCCAGCAGCGCGCGGGCTGGGGACAGGGGTTGGGAGCAGTACTTC; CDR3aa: CASSARAGDRGWEQYF
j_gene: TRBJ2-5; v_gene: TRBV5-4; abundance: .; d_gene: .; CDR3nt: TGTGCCAGCAGCTTGGTAAAAGGGGGTTCGGAGACCCAGTACTTC; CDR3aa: CASSLVKGGSETQYF
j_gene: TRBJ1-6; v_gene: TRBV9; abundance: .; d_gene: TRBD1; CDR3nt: TGTGCCAGCAGCCCTGGACAGGCATCTTCACCCCTCCACTTT; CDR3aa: CASSPGQASSPLHF
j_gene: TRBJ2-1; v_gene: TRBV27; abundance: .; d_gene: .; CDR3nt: TGTGCCAGCAGTGTGCCGGGGGGCTTCGAGGAGCAGTTCTTC; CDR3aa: CASSVPGGFEEQFF
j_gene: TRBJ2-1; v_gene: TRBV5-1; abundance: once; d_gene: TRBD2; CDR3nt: TGCGCCAGCACTCTTAGCGGGGACTCCTACAATGAGCAGTTCTTC; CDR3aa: CASTLSGDSYNEQFF
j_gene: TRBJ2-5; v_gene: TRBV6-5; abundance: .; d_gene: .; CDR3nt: TGTGCCAGCAGGACTGGTGTGCAGACCCAGTACTTC; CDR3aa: CASRTGVQTQYF
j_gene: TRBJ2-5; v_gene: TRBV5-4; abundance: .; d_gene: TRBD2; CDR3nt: TGTGCCAGCAGCTTGGGTAGCGGGGGCCTTTTGGCGGGAGAGACCCAGTACTTC; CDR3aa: CASSLGSGGLLAGETQYF
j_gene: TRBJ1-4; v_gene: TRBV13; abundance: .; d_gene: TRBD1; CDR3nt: TGTGCCAGCAGCTTGCCCCTGGACAGGCCAACTAATGAAAAACTGTTTTTT; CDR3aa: CASSLPLDRPTNEKLFF
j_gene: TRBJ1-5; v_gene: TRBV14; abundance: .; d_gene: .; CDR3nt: TGTGCCAGCAGCCAAGATCGTCGGATCCGCGGGGGCAATCAGCCCCAGCATTTT; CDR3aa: CASSQDRRIRGGNQPQHF
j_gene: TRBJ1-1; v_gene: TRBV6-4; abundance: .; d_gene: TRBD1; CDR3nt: TGTGCCAGCAGTGCGACAGGGAGCACTGAAGCTTTCTTT; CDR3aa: CASSATGSTEAFF
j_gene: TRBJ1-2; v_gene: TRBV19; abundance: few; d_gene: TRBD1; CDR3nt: TGTGCCAGTAGTGTGACAGGGACGTCGGGCTACACCTTC; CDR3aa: CASSVTGTSGYTF
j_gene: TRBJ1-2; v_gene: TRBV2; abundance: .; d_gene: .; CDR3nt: TGTGCCAGCAGCGGGAGCTTCTATGGCTACACCTTC; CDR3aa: CASSGSFYGYTF
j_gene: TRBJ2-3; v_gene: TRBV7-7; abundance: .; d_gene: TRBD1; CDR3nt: TGTGCCAGCAGCATTGGACAGGAACGAAGCACAGATACGCAGTATTTT; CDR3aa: CASSIGQERSTDTQYF
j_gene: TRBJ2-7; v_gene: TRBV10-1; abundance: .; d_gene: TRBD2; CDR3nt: TGCGCCAGCAGCCCTAACGGGGGACTAGCTTCCTCCTACGAGCAGTACTTC; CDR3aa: CASSPNGGLASSYEQYF
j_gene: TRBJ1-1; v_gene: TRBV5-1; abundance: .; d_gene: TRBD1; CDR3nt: TGCGCCAGCAGCCGAGGACAGGGGAACACTGAAGCTTTCTTT; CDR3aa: CASSRGQGNTEAFF
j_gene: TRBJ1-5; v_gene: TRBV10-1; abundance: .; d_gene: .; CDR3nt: TGCGCCAGCAGTCGACGAACTCACCGGGTACAACATTTT; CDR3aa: CASSRRTHRVQHF
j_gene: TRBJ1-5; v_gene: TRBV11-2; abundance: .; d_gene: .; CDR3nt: TGTGCCAGCAGCTTAATGGACGGAGGACAGCCCCAGCATTTT; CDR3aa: CASSLMDGGQPQHF
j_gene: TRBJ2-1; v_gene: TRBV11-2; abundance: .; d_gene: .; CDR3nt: TGTGCCAGCAGCTTAGGAAGCGTATCCCCCTACAATGAGCAGTTCTTC; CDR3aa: CASSLGSVSPYNEQFF
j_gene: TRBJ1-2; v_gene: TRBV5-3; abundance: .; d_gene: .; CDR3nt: TGTGCCAGAAGCTTGATTAGGCCAGGCGGCTACACCTTC; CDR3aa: CARSLIRPGGYTF
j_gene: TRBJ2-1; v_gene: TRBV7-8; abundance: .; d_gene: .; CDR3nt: TGTGCCAGCAGTTTAGACACGAATGAGCAGTTCTTC; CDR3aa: CASSLDTNEQFF
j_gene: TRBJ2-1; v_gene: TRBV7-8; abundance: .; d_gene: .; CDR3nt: TGTGCCAGCAGTTCCGGGACAACCTCCTACAATGAGCAGTTCTTC; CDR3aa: CASSSGTTSYNEQFF
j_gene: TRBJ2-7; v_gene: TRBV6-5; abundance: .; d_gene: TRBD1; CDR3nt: TGTGCCAGCAGACCCTACAGGGGTTCCTACGAGCAGTACTTC; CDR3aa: CASRPYRGSYEQYF
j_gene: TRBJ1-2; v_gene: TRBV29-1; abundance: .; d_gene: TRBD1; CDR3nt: TGCAGCGTACCGGGACAGGGCTATGGCTACACCTTC; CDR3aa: CSVPGQGYGYTF
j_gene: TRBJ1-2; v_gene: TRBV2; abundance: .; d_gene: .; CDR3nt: TGTGCCAGCAGTACAGAAAACTATGGCTACACCTTC; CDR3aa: CASSTENYGYTF
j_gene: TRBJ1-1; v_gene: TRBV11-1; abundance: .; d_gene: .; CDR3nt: TGTGCCAGCAGCCCTCTGGGGAGCACTGAAGCTTTCTTT; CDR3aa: CASSPLGSTEAFF
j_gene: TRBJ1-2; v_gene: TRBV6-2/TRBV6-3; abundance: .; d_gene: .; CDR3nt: TGTGCCAGCAGTTACTCGCAGCGGGAGGGACGCGGCTACACCTTC; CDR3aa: CASSYSQREGRGYTF
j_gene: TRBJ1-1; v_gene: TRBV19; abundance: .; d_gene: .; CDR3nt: TGTGCCAGTAGCTTCGAGGGTGACACTGAAGCTTTCTTT; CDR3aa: CASSFEGDTEAFF
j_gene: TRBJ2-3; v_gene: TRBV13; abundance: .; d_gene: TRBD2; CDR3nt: TGTGCCAGCGGACGGGGCCTAGCGGGGGCCAGCACAGATACGCAGTATTTT; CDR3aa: CASGRGLAGASTDTQYF
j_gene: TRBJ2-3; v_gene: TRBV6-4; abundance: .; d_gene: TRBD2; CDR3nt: TGTGCCAGCAGTTTAGCGGGGGGGCGAGATACGCAGTATTTT; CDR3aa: CASSLAGGRDTQYF
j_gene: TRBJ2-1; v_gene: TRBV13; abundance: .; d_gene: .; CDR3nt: TGTGCCAGCAGCTTAGGGCTATCGATGTATTACAATGAGCAGTTCTTC; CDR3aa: CASSLGLSMYYNEQFF
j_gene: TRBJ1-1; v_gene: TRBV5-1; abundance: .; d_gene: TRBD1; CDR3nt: TGCGCCAGCAGCTTGGAGACAGGGGTTACTGAAGCTTTCTTT; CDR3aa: CASSLETGVTEAFF
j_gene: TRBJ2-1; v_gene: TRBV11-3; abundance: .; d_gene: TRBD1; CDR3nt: TGTGCCAGCAGCCTCCGGGACAGGGGTTACAATGAGCAGTTCTTC; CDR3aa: CASSLRDRGYNEQFF
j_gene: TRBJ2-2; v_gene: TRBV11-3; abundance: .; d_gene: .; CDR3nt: TGTGCCAGCAGCTTAGGCGGAGTCAACACCGGGGAGCTGTTTTTT; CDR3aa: CASSLGGVNTGELFF
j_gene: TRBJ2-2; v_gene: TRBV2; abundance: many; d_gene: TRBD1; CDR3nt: TGTGCCAGCAAATATTCAGGGGGCGCGGTAGCCGGGGAGCTGTTTTTT; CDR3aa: CASKYSGGAVAGELFF
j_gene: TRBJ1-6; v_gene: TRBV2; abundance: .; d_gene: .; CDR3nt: TGTGCCAGCAGTGATCAGCTTCCCGGGACTCCGCTACCCCTCCACTTT; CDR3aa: CASSDQLPGTPLPLHF
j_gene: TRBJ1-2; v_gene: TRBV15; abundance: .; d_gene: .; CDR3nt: TGTGCCACCAGCAGAGGTACTGAAGTTTCTGGCTACACCTTC; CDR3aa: CATSRGTEVSGYTF
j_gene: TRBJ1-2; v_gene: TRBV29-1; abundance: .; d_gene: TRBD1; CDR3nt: TGCAGCGTCTCTGACGGGACAGGGTTAGGCTACACCTTC; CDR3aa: CSVSDGTGLGYTF
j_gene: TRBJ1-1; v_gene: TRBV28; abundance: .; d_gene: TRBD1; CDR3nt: TGTGCCAGCAGCAAGGGGGCGACCACTGAAGCTTTCTTT; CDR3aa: CASSKGATTEAFF
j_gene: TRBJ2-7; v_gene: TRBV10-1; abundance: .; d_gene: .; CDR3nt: TGCGCCAGCAGTGACTCCTCTTTACCCCGCGACGGGGAGCAGTACTTC; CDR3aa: CASSDSSLPRDGEQYF